This T cell receptor (beta chain) was profiled in a study of shared clonotypes between healthy human individuals. Whole-study findings and limits: Blood was the only sampled material, and tissue repertoires likely differ. Naive subsets generally exceeded memory subsets in estimated richness.

Every subset had its genomic DNA shared out evenly among several immunoSEQ plates. Sequenced by immunoSEQ multiplex PCR; TCRdb stores in-frame clones only, minus some. Of around 1,900,000 clones listed, just over 90% are singletons. To note about this clone: The antigen remains undetermined.

Naivety among CD8 cells was defined by CD45RO negativity and positive CCR7 selection, thereby excluding terminally differentiated effector memory CD45RA+ cells. The trim removed 5 bases at V and 4 bases at J, leaving 13 bases unmatched. CDR3 length: 17 amino acids. The germline V gene encodes CDR1 SEHNR and CDR2 FQNEAQ (reference sequence). This sequence joins TRBV7-9 and TRBJ2-2; 7 bases are a match to TRBD2. Sample: naive CD8+ T cells from PBMCs. The receptor was isolated from a man younger than 30 in good health. Some clones in this sample may be carry-over from other donors' samples. CDR3 DNA: TGTGCCAGCAGCCCACCGGGACTACGTCCATTCACCGGGGAGCTGTTTTTT. Protein sequence: CASSPPGLRPFTGELFF.